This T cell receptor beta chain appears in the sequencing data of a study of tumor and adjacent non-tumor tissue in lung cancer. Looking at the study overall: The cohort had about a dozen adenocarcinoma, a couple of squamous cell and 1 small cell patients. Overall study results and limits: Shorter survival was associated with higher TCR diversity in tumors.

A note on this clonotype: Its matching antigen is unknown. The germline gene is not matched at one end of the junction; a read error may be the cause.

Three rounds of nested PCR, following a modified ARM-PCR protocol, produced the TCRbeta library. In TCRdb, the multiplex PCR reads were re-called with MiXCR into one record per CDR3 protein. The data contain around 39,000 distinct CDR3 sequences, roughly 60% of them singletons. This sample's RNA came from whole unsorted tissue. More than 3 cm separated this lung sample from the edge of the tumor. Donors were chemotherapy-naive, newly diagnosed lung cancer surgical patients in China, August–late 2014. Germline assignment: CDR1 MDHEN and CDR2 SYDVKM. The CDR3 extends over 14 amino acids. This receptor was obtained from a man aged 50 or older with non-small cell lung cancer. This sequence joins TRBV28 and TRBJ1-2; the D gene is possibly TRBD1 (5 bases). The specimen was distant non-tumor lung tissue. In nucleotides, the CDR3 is TGTGCTAGCAGTCCCCTGGGACCCGACTATGGCTACACCTTC. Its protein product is CASSPLGPDYGYTF.